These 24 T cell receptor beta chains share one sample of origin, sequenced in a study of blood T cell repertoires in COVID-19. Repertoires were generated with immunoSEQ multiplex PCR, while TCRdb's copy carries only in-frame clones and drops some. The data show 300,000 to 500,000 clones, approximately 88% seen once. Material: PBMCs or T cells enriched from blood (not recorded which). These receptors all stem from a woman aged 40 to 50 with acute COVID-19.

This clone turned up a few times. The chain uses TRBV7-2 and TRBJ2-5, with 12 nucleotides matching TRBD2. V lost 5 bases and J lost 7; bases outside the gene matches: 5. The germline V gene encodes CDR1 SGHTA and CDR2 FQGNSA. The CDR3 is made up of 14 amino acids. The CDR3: CASSASGGVWTQYF. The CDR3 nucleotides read TGTGCCAGCAGCGCTAGCGGGGGGGTCTGGACCCAGTACTTC.

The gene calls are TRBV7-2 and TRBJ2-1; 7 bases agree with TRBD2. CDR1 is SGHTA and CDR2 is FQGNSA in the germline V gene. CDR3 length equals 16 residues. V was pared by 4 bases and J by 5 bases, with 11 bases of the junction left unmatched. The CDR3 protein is CASSSGGTNRNNEQFF. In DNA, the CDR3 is TGTGCCAGCAGCTCCGGGGGGACCAACCGAAACAATGAGCAGTTCTTC.

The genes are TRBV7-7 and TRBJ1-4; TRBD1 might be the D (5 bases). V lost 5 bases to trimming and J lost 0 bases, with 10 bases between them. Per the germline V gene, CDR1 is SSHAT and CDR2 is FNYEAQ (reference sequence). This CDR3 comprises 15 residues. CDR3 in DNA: TGTGCCAGCAGCCAAACAGGTGCAACTAATGAAAAACTGTTTTTT. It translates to CASSQTGATNEKLFF.

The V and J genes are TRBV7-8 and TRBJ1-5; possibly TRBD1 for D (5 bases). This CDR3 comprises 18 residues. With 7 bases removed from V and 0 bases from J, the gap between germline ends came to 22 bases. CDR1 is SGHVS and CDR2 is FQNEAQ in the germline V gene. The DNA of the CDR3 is TGTGCCAGCACCCCTTCCAGGCGGGGGGTTTTTAGCAATCAGCCCCAGCATTTT. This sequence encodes CASTPSRRGVFSNQPQHF.

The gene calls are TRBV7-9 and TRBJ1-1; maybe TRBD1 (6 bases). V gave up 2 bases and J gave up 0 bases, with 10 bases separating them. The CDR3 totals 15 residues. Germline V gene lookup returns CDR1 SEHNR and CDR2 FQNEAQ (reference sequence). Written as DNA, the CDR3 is TGTGCCAGCAGCTTACTATCAGGGGTGAACACTGAAGCTTTCTTT. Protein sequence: CASSLLSGVNTEAFF.

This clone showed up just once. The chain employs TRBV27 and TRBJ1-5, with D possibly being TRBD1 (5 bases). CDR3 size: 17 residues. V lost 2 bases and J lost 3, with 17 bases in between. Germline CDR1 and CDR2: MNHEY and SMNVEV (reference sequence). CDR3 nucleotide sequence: TGTGCCAGCAGTTTAACTGCGGGGCGGTCAGACAATCAGCCCCAGCATTTT. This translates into CASSLTAGRSDNQPQHF.

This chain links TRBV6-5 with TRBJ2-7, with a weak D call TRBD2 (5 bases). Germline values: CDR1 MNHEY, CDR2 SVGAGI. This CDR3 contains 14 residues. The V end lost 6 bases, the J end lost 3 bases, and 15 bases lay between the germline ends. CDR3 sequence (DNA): TGTGCCAGCAGCCCCCGCCGGGGTCGCTACGAGCAGTACTTC. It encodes CASSPRRGRYEQYF.

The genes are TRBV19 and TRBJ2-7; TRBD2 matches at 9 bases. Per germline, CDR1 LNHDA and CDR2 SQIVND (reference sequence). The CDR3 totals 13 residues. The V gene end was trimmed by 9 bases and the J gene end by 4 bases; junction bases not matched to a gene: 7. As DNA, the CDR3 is TGTGCCAGCCGTTCTAGCGGGGTGTACGAGCAGTACTTC. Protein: CASRSSGVYEQYF.

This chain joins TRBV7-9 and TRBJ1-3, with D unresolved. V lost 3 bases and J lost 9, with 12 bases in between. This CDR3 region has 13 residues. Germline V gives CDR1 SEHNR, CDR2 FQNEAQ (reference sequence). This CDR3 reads CASSFKSPGTIYF. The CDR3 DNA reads TGTGCCAGCAGCTTCAAGAGTCCGGGCACCATATATTTT.

The CDR3, as DNA: TGTGCCAGCAGCCATAGTCCCAGCACTAACAATGAGCAGTTCTTC. It translates to CASSHSPSTNNEQFF. The chain carries TRBV3-1 (or the pseudogene TRBV3-2) and TRBJ2-1; D ambiguous. This CDR3 has 15 residues. Trimming took 3 bases from V and 5 from J, leaving 14 bases between them. Germline CDR1 reads LGHDT; CDR2 reads YNNKEL (reference sequence).

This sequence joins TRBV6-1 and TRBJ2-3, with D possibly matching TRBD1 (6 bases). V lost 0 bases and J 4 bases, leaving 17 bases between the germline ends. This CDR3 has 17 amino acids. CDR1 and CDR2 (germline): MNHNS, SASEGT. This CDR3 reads CASSEAVGPRGADTQYF. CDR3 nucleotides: TGTGCCAGCAGTGAAGCGGTGGGACCCAGGGGCGCAGATACGCAGTATTTT.

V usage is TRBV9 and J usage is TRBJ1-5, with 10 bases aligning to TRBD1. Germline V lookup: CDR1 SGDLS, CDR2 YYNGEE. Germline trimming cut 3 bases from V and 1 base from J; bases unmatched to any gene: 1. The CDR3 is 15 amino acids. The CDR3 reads CASSATGGSNQPQHF. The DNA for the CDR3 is TGTGCCAGCAGCGCGACAGGGGGCAGCAATCAGCCCCAGCATTTT.

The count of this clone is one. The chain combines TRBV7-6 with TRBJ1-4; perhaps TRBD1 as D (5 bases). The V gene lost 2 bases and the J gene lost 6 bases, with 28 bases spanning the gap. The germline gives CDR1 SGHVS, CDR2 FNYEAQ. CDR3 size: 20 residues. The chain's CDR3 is CASSLHSNTPSRQGYEKLFF. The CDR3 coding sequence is TGTGCCAGCAGCTTACACAGCAATACACCGTCGAGGCAGGGTTATGAAAAACTGTTTTTT.

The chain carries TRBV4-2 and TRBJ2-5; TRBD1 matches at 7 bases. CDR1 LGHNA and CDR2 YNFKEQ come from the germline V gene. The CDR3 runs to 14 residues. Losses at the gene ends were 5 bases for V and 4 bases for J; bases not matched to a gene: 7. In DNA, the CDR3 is TGTGCCAGCAGCGCCAACAGGGGACGAGAGACCCAGTACTTC. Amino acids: CASSANRGRETQYF.

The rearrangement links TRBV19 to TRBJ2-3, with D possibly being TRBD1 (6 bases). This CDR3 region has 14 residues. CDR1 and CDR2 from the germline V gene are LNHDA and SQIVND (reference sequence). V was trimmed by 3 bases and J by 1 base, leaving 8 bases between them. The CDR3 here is CASSMYRGTDTQYF. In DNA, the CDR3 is TGTGCCAGTAGTATGTACAGGGGCACAGATACGCAGTATTTT.

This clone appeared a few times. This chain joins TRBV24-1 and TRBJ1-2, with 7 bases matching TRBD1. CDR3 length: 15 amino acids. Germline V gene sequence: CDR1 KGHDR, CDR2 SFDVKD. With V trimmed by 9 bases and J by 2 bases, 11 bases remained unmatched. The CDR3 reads CATSDGPGQNYGYTF. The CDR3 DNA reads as TGTGCCACCTCGGATGGACCGGGACAGAACTATGGCTACACCTTC.

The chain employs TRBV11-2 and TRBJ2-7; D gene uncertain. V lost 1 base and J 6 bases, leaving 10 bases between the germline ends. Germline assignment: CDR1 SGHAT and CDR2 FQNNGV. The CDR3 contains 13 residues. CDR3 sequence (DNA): TGTGCCAGCAGCTTAGGGGCCGCTCCCGAGCAGTACTTC. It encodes CASSLGAAPEQYF.

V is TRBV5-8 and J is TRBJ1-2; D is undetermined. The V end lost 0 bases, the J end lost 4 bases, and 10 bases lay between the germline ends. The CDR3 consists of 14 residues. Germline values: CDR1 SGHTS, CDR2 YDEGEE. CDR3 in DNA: TGTGCCAGCAGCTTGGAATCGGGAAGCTATGGCTACACCTTC. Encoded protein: CASSLESGSYGYTF.

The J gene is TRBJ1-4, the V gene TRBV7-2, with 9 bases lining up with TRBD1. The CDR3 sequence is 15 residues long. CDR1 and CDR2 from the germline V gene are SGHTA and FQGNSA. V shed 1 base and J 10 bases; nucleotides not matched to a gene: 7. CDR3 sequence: CASSLGGQGNRKLFF. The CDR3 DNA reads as TGTGCCAGCAGCTTAGGGGGACAGGGAAACCGAAAACTGTTTTTT.

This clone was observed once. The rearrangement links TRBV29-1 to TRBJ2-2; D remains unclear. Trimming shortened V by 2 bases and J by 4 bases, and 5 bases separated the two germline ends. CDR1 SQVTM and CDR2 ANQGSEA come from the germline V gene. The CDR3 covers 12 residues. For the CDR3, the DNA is TGCAGCGTTGAATGGAGCACCGGGGAGCTGTTTTTT. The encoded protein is CSVEWSTGELFF.

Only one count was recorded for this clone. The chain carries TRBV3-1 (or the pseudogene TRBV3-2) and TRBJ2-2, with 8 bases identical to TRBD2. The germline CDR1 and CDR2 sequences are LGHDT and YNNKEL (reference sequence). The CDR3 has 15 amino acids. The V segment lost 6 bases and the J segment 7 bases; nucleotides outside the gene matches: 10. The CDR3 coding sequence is TGTGCCAGCAGACCCGGGACTAGTAGATTCGGGGAGCTGTTTTTT. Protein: CASRPGTSRFGELFF.

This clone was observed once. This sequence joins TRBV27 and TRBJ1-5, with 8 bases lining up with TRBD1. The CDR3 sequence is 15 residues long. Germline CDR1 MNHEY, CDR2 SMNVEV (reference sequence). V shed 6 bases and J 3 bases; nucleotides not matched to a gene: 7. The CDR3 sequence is CASSTGQGDNQPQHF. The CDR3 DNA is TGTGCCAGCAGCACCGGACAGGGTGACAATCAGCCCCAGCATTTT.

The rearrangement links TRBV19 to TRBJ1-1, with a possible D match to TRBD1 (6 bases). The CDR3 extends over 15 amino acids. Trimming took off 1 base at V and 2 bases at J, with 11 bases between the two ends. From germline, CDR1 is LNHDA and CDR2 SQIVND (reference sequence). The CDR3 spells CASSIGRDTNTEAFF. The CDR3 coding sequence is TGTGCCAGTAGTATAGGTCGGGACACTAACACTGAAGCTTTCTTT.

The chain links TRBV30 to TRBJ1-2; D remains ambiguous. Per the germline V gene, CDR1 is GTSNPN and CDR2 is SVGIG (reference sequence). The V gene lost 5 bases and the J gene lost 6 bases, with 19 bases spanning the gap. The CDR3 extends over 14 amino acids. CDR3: CAWAPLPVRDGYTF. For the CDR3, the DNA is TGTGCCTGGGCCCCCCTCCCCGTAAGAGATGGCTACACCTTC.